The 5 T cell receptor beta chains in this list originate from one sample, sequenced in a study of T cells in Graves' hyperthyroidism and ophthalmopathy. Authors of the study amplified TCR beta CDR3 regions from RNA transcripts. First-round RT-PCR of the TCR CDR3 relied on the HTBI primer set. One entry per CDR3 protein results from TCRdb running MiXCR on the multiplex PCR reads. The table shows around 200,000 distinct CDR3 sequences, with around 16% occurring only once. The source material was blood. The receptors here all came from a man between 35 and 55 years old with Graves' hyperthyroidism.

This clonotype was counted many times. The chain is built from TRBV11-2 and TRBJ2-1, with 11 bases lining up with TRBD2. The J segment lost 2 bases and the V segment lost 4 bases, leaving 4 bases of the junction unmatched. The CDR3 covers 16 residues. CDR1 and CDR2 (germline): SGHAT, FQNNGV. The CDR3 protein is CASSYALAGAYNEQFF. DNA of the CDR3: TGTGCCAGCAGCTACGCACTAGCGGGGGCCTACAATGAGCAGTTCTTC. The full variable domain, in which reference TRBV11-2 and TRBJ2-1 provide the parts outside the CDR3, is EAGVAQSPRYKIIEKRQSVAFWCNPISGHATLYWYQQILGQGPKLLIQFQNNGVVDDSQLPKDRFSAERLKGVDSTLKIQPAKLEDSAVYLCASSYALAGAYNEQFFGPGTRLTVL.

This clonotype occurred many times. This chain joins TRBV6-1 and TRBJ1-1; D is uncertain. CDR1 and CDR2 (germline): MNHNS, SASEGT. V was pared by 8 bases and J by 4 bases, with 14 bases between. The CDR3 spans 13 residues. For the CDR3, the DNA is TGTGCCAGCGAGCTGTACAAATGCACTGAAGCTTTCTTT. This encodes CASELYKCTEAFF.

The gene calls are TRBV9 and TRBJ1-2; TRBD1 matches 11 bases. Germline CDR1 SGDLS, CDR2 YYNGEE. V dropped 4 bases and J dropped 4; count of bases not matched to a gene: 6. CDR3 length equals 15 residues. The CDR3: CASSTGQGASYGYTF. CDR3 nucleotide sequence: TGTGCCAGCAGCACAGGACAGGGGGCGAGCTATGGCTACACCTTC.

At least ten counts were recorded for this clonotype. The V call is TRBV20-1, the J call TRBJ1-1, with TRBD1 as a possible D gene (5 bases). This CDR3 has 14 amino acids. With 3 bases removed from V and 1 base from J, the gap between germline ends came to 12 bases. The germline V gene has CDR1 DFQATT and CDR2 SNEGSKA (reference sequence). The CDR3 protein is CSASGAGKNTEAFF. Written as DNA, the CDR3 is TGCAGTGCTAGTGGGGCAGGGAAGAACACTGAAGCTTTCTTT.

This clonotype was picked up a small number of times. CDR3 nucleotide sequence: TGTGCCAGCAGCTCTTATGCCGAGCAGAACACCGGGGAGCTGTTTTTT. It codes for CASSSYAEQNTGELFF. The rearrangement uses TRBV11-3 and TRBJ2-2; no firm D call. V was shortened by 4 bases and J by 1 base, with 13 bases between the two germline ends. Germline CDR1 and CDR2: SGHNT and YENEEA. There are 16 residues in the CDR3. Full variable domain (outside the CDR3, taken from reference TRBV11-3 and TRBJ2-2): EAGVVQSPRYKIIEKKQPVAFWCNPISGHNTLYWYLQNLGQGPELLIRYENEEAVDDSQLPKDRFSAERLKGVDSTLKIQPAELGDSAVYLCASSSYAEQNTGELFFGEGSRLTVL.